Sequencing of this TCR beta chain was carried out in a study of HIV-infected children after antiretroviral therapy interruption. Turning to the study itself: Most participating children were previously exposed to EBV and CMV.

This clonotype was counted ten times or more. Germline CDR1 is DFQATT and CDR2 is SNEGSKA (reference sequence). CDR3 length equals 16 residues. V trimming: 0 bases; J trimming: 1 base; junction bases outside the gene matches: 8. Regarding treatment: PENTA 11 planned treatment interruption arm or continuous ART arm. Memory CD8+ CD45RO+ CD45RA- T cells were FACS-sorted from thawed PBMCs. RNA-based 3' RACE libraries used unique molecular identifiers. Each CDR3 protein gets one entry after TCRdb re-called the 3' RACE reads with MiXCR. The sample has fewer than 5,000 distinct CDR3 sequences; more than 4.5% are singletons.

The receptor comes from a pool of human donors with HIV. This specimen consisted of CD45RO+ CD8+ T cells from PBMCs, pooled from several time points, obtained from a donor given antiretroviral therapy, either interrupted or continuous. Regarding subset: memory CD8+ CD45RO+ CD45RA- T cells. The genes are TRBV20-1 and TRBJ2-7; TRBD2 matches at 8 bases. Here the CDR3 DNA reads TGCAGTGCTAGAGATCTGGGTAGCGGGGAATCCTACGAGCAGTACTTC. Protein sequence: CSARDLGSGESYEQYF.